Each of the 25 T cell receptor beta chains below was sequenced from the same sample in a study of T cells in Graves' hyperthyroidism and ophthalmopathy. From RNA transcripts, TCR beta CDR3 regions were amplified. During a first-round RT-PCR of the TCR CDR3, the HTBI primer set was used. Via MiXCR, TCRdb re-called the multiplex PCR reads, giving one row per CDR3 protein. Here the sample spans roughly 720,000 distinct CDR3 sequences, around a sixth being singletons. Sequencing was performed on blood. The receptor set was obtained from a man between 50 and 59 years old with Graves' hyperthyroidism.

This chain joins TRBV5-5 and TRBJ1-2; TRBD1 is a possible D gene (6 bases). Germline V gene sequence: CDR1 SGHKS, CDR2 YYEKEE (reference sequence). V was clipped by 9 bases and J by 6 bases, with 18 bases between them. This CDR3 has 13 residues. CDR3 in DNA: TGTGCCACCTCGACAGGACGCACCAATGGCTACACCTTC. Protein product: CATSTGRTNGYTF.

This clonotype was picked up many times. The gene calls are TRBV12-3 or TRBV12-4 and TRBJ2-7; 7 positions match TRBD2. Unmatched junction bases numbered 12, after V lost 4 bases and J lost 6 bases. The CDR3 is made up of 15 amino acids. CDR3 DNA: TGTGCCAGCAGTTCCACCCAAGGACTAGAGTTCGAGCAGTACTTC. It yields the protein CASSSTQGLEFEQYF.

This clonotype was observed a few times. This chain uses TRBV30 with TRBJ2-2; D might be TRBD2 (6 bases). Trimming took off 2 bases at V and 4 bases at J, with 17 bases between the two ends. The CDR3 has 16 amino acids. Germline V gives CDR1 GTSNPN, CDR2 SVGIG (reference sequence). DNA for the CDR3: TGTGCCTGGAGTTCCGTTGCGGGGTTCGTCACCGGGGAGCTGTTTTTT. Translation: CAWSSVAGFVTGELFF.

As concerns this clonotype: Being one base from a much bigger clone, this may be a read error. The rearrangement joins TRBV12-3 or TRBV12-4 to TRBJ2-2; D is tentatively TRBD1 or TRBD2 (5 bases each). The CDR3 is 14 amino acids. The CDR3 is CASSLKGLTGELSF. The DNA for the CDR3 is TGTGCCAGCAGTTTAAAGGGGCTCACCGGGGAGCTGTCTTTT.

This clonotype was counted at least ten times. The CDR3 loop is CSATGDSFAYEQYF. In DNA, the CDR3 is TGCAGTGCTACTGGGGACAGTTTTGCCTACGAGCAGTACTTC. The genes are TRBV20-1 and TRBJ2-7, with TRBD1 matching over 7 bases. V shed 4 bases, J shed 2 bases, and the junction held 8 bases outside the gene matches. This CDR3 comprises 14 residues. From germline, CDR1 is DFQATT and CDR2 SNEGSKA (reference sequence).

This clonotype was found many times. The chain links TRBV10-3 to TRBJ2-3; D possibly corresponds to TRBD2 (6 bases). V lost 7 bases and J lost 3, with 11 bases in between. CDR3 size: 13 residues. The germline V gene encodes CDR1 ENHRY and CDR2 SYGVKD. The CDR3, as DNA: TGTGCCATCAACGGAGGGGTGACAGATACGCAGTATTTT. Translating it yields CAINGGVTDTQYF.

This clonotype was counted only a few times. This chain uses TRBV6-1 with TRBJ1-2; D remains ambiguous. Germline loops: CDR1 MNHNS, CDR2 SASEGT. Trimming cost V 1 base and J 0 bases, with 21 bases left between them. This CDR3 contains 19 residues. The DNA of the CDR3 is TGTGCCAGCAGTGAAGGGGTGTTCGTGGGGAATTGGGCTAACTATGGCTACACCTTC. Encoded protein: CASSEGVFVGNWANYGYTF.

As concerns this clonotype: A much larger clone differs by one base, so this may be a read error. The chain combines TRBV28 with TRBJ2-7, with 11 bases lining up with TRBD2. The CDR3 length is 15 residues. Trimming took 5 bases from V and 6 from J; bases not matched to a gene: 9. The germline CDR1 and CDR2 sequences are MDHEN and SYDVKM. The CDR3 spells CASSPRLAGLREQYF. The CDR3 coding sequence is TGTGCCAGCAGTCCCCGACTAGCGGGACTCCGCGAGCAGTACTTC.

This chain joins TRBV3-1 and TRBJ2-4, with TRBD1 matching 9 bases. CDR1 and CDR2 (germline): LGHDT, YNNKEL (reference sequence). Trimming cost V 4 bases and J 1 base; bases outside gene matches: 2. The CDR3 runs to 15 residues. CDR3 loop: CASSPGTGAKNIQYF. CDR3 DNA: TGTGCCAGCAGCCCGGGGACAGGGGCCAAAAACATTCAGTACTTC.

This clonotype was seen a few times. The chain combines TRBV28 with TRBJ2-7, with 14 positions matching TRBD2. V dropped 3 bases and J dropped 5; count of bases not matched to a gene: 9. The CDR3 is 17 residues long. Germline V gene lookup returns CDR1 MDHEN and CDR2 SYDVKM. This chain's CDR3 is CASSLGTSGSFRDEQYF. The CDR3 DNA reads TGTGCCAGCAGTTTGGGGACTAGCGGGAGTTTCCGCGACGAGCAGTACTTC.

In its sample, this clonotype was seen once. A clone one base away is much larger, so this may be a read error. J is TRBJ1-6 and V is TRBV19, with a weak D call TRBD1 (6 bases). Trimming left V 11 bases short and J 13 bases short, with 21 bases between. This CDR3 comprises 13 residues. Germline V lookup: CDR1 LNHDA, CDR2 SQIVND (reference sequence). This CDR3 is CAGQREGVLPLHF. CDR3 nucleotides: TGTGCCGGTCAACGGGAGGGGGTTCTTCCCCTCCACTTT.

The table lists this clonotype with a count of one. The chain recombines TRBV4-1 with TRBJ2-5; TRBD2 agrees at 9 bases. From germline, CDR1 is MGHRA and CDR2 YSYEKL. There are 18 residues in the CDR3. Trimming cost V 1 base and J 6 bases; bases outside gene matches: 15. The CDR3 sequence is CASSQVFISGRLSKTQYF. CDR3 nucleotides: TGCGCCAGCAGCCAAGTTTTTATAAGCGGGAGGCTTAGTAAGACCCAGTACTTC.

This clonotype was recorded many times. The chain uses TRBV5-5 and TRBJ2-1, with 7 bases aligning to TRBD1. The germline V gene has CDR1 SGHKS and CDR2 YYEKEE (reference sequence). V shed 3 bases, J shed 6 bases, and the junction held 15 bases outside the gene matches. The CDR3 is made up of 17 amino acids. CDR3 amino acids: CASSSSPPGQLFNEQFF. CDR3 sequence (DNA): TGTGCCAGCAGCTCCTCCCCTCCGGGACAGTTGTTCAATGAGCAGTTCTTC.

The chain has TRBV29-1 and TRBJ2-6, with D possibly matching TRBD2 (5 bases). V was shortened by 6 bases and J by 2 bases, with 14 bases between the two germline ends. The length of the CDR3 is 15 residues. Germline values: CDR1 SQVTM, CDR2 ANQGSEA. The CDR3 is CSVLPGKAGANVLTF. The CDR3 coding sequence is TGCAGCGTCCTGCCGGGGAAAGCTGGGGCCAACGTCCTGACTTTC. Full variable domain (remainder filled in from reference TRBV29-1 and TRBJ2-6): SAVISQKPSRDICQRGTSLTIQCQVDSQVTMMFWYRQQPGQSLTLIATANQGSEATYESGFVIDKFPISRPNLTFSTLTVSNMSPEDSSIYLCSVLPGKAGANVLTFGAGSRLTVL.

In its sample, this clonotype was seen many times. The chain links TRBV6-6 to TRBJ1-2, with D hard to call. From germline, CDR1 is MNHNY and CDR2 SVGAGI (reference sequence). This CDR3 has 16 amino acids. Trimming removed 0 bases at V and 4 bases at J, with 15 bases between. CDR3 protein: CASSYSADGFGYGYTF. The CDR3 nucleotides read TGTGCCAGCAGTTACTCGGCGGACGGTTTCGGCTATGGCTACACCTTC.

V usage is TRBV2 and J usage is TRBJ2-5; 8 nucleotides match TRBD1. The junction had 5 bases not matched to a gene; V was cut back by 4 bases and J by 4 bases. The CDR3 totals 14 residues. Germline V CDR1 and CDR2: SNHLY, FYNNEI. The CDR3 region has the DNA TGTGCCAGCAGTGTCAGGACAGGGATAGAGACCCAGTACTTC. Translation gives CASSVRTGIETQYF.

Many counts were recorded for this clonotype. V usage is TRBV27 and J usage is TRBJ1-6; D gene unclear. This CDR3 is 16 amino acids long. Trimming cost V 5 bases and J 4 bases, with 15 bases left between them. From germline, CDR1 is MNHEY and CDR2 SMNVEV (reference sequence). In nucleotides, the CDR3 is TGTGCCAGCAGTCCCGGACGGAACCTTTATAATTCACCCCTCCACTTT. It is translated as CASSPGRNLYNSPLHF.

The rearrangement links TRBV28 to TRBJ2-7; TRBD2 matches at 12 bases. The junction had 7 bases not matched to a gene; V was cut back by 3 bases and J by 4 bases. CDR3 size: 16 residues. Germline lookup yields CDR1 MDHEN and CDR2 SYDVKM. DNA for the CDR3: TGTGCCAGCAGTTTCGGACTAGCGGGACGTGTATACGAGCAGTACTTC. Amino acid sequence: CASSFGLAGRVYEQYF.

At least ten counts were recorded for this clonotype. Written as DNA, the CDR3 is TGTGCCACCAGCAGGGACTTGGGATTGTATAATTCACCCCTCCACTTT. As protein: CATSRDLGLYNSPLHF. The chain couples TRBV15 to TRBJ1-6, with D hard to call. This CDR3 has 16 residues. The V end lost 3 bases, the J end lost 4 bases, and 13 bases lay between the germline ends. The germline CDR1 and CDR2 sequences are LNHNV and YYDKDF (reference sequence).

V and J are TRBV4-2 and TRBJ2-1; unclear D gene. V dropped 0 bases and J dropped 6 bases, with 9 bases sitting between them. Germline CDR1 LGHNA, CDR2 YNFKEQ. This CDR3 has 14 amino acids. The CDR3 is CASSQDAPSNEQFF. DNA for the CDR3: TGTGCCAGCAGCCAAGACGCCCCGTCCAATGAGCAGTTCTTC.

This clonotype was recorded many times. The gene calls are TRBV5-1 and TRBJ1-1, with D uncertain. V lost 3 bases to trimming and J lost 3 bases, with 15 bases between them. The CDR3 length is 15 residues. In germline, CDR1 is SGHRS, CDR2 YFSETQ. CDR3 DNA: TGCGCCAGCAGCTCGGACCCCGACGGGGACACTGAAGCTTTCTTT. Protein product: CASSSDPDGDTEAFF.

The CDR3 bases are TGTGCCAGCAGCTCGGGACAGGGACAGCAGCCCCAGCATTTT. It codes for CASSSGQGQQPQHF. V is TRBV3-1 and J is TRBJ1-5; 9 nucleotides align to TRBD1. The trim removed 5 bases at V and 7 bases at J, leaving 6 bases unmatched. Germline lookup yields CDR1 LGHDT and CDR2 YNNKEL (reference sequence). The length of the CDR3 is 14 residues.

The chain links TRBV19 to TRBJ2-1; D call uncertain. Trimming took off 0 bases at V and 2 bases at J, with 11 bases between the two ends. In germline, CDR1 is LNHDA, CDR2 SQIVND (reference sequence). The CDR3 contains 16 residues. Here the CDR3 DNA reads TGTGCCAGTAGTATAGATTTCGCGGCAACCTACAATGAGCAGTTCTTC. The encoded protein is CASSIDFAATYNEQFF.

This chain joins TRBV3-1 and TRBJ2-2; 7 bases agree with TRBD2. The CDR3 has 15 amino acids. V trimming: 7 bases; J trimming: 2 bases; junction bases outside the gene matches: 7. Per germline, CDR1 LGHDT and CDR2 YNNKEL (reference sequence). The CDR3 spells CASTRSGANTGELFF. Here the CDR3 DNA reads TGTGCCAGCACCCGGAGCGGGGCCAACACCGGGGAGCTGTTTTTT. Complete variable domain (other parts from reference TRBV3-1 and TRBJ2-2): DTAVSQTPKYLVTQMGNDKSIKCEQNLGHDTMYWYKQDSKKFLKIMFSYNNKELIINETVPNRFSPKSPDKAHLNLHINSLELGDSAVYFCASTRSGANTGELFFGEGSRLTVL.

CDR3: CATSGGRARTYEQYF. In nucleotides, the CDR3 is TGTGCCACCAGCGGGGGTCGAGCCAGAACCTACGAGCAGTACTTC. This chain connects TRBV15 to TRBJ2-7, with D possibly called TRBD1 or TRBD2 (5 bases each). Germline V CDR1 and CDR2: LNHNV, YYDKDF (reference sequence). Trimming removed 5 bases at V and 2 bases at J, with 16 bases between. This CDR3 is 15 amino acids long.